This TCR beta chain is from a study of metastatic and nonmetastatic thyroid tumors. Study results and limitations: Malignant thyroid tumors reportedly exceeded benign nodules significantly in TCR beta diversity, with the difference appearing in blood and tumor.

As handled by the study authors: Across clinicopathological groups, CDR3 differences served as the basis for building a distant-metastasis classifier for papillary thyroid cancer. Using MiXCR, TCRdb re-called clones from the PCR reads. TCRdb's processing, not the authors' own work, is the source of the V and J calls. This sample has around 38,000 clones, with over 25% found just once. In regard to this clone: Its antigen remains unknown.

Until they underwent thyroid surgery, no patient had received any treatment. Per the germline V gene, CDR1 is SGHAT and CDR2 is FQNNGV. There are 16 residues in the CDR3. Trimming cost V 5 bases and J 0 bases, with 14 bases left between them. This receptor was identified in a male donor with papillary thyroid cancer or a benign thyroid nodule (not recorded which). Some clones in this sample may be carry-over from other donors' samples. The chain couples TRBV11-2 to TRBJ2-1, with D hard to call. The sequenced sample was blood. The CDR3 region has the DNA TGTGCCAGCAGCGCGTACTCCACCAGCTCCTACAATGAGCAGTTCTTC. Its protein product is CASSAYSTSSYNEQFF.